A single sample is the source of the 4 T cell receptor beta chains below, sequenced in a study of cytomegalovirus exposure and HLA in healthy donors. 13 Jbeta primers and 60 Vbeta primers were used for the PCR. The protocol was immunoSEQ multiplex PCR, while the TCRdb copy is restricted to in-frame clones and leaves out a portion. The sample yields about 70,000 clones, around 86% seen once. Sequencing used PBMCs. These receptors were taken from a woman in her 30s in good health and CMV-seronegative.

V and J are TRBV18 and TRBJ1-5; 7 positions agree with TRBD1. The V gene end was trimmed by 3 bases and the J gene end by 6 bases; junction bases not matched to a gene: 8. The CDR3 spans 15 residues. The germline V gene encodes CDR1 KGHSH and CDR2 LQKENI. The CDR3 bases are TGTGCCAGCTCACCGAGGGCGACAGGGAGTCAGCCCCAGCATTTT. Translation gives CASSPRATGSQPQHF.

CDR3 region: CASRKGARGPENTEAFF. CDR3 bases: TGTGCCAGCAGAAAGGGGGCCAGGGGGCCGGAGAACACTGAAGCTTTCTTT. J is TRBJ1-1 and V is TRBV7-2; 8 bases are a match to TRBD1. The CDR3 runs 17 residues. Germline V gene sequence: CDR1 SGHTA, CDR2 FQGNSA. V was clipped by 6 bases and J by 1 base; unmatched bases: 13.

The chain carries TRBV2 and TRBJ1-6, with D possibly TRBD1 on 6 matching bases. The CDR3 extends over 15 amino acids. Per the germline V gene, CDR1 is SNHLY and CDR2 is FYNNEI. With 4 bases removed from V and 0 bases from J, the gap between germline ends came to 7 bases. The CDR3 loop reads CASSVQGSYNSPLHF. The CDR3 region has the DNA TGTGCCAGCAGTGTACAGGGCTCCTATAATTCACCCCTCCACTTT. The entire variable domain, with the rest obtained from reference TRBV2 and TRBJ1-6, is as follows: EPEVTQTPSHQVTQMGQEVILRCVPISNHLYFYWYRQILGQKVEFLVSFYNNEISEKSEIFDDQFSVERPDGSNFTLKIRSTKLEDSAMYFCASSVQGSYNSPLHFGNGTRLTVT.

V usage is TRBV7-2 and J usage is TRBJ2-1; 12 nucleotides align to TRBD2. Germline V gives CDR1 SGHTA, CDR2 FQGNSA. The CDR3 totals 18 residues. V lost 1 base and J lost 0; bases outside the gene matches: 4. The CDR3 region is CASSLGTSGVSSYNEQFF. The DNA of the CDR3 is TGTGCCAGCAGCTTAGGGACTAGCGGGGTGAGCTCCTACAATGAGCAGTTCTTC.